The 30 T cell receptor beta chains reported below all come from one sample, sequenced in a study of long-term antiretroviral therapy in people with HIV. At survey level, the immunoSEQ assay was run in its v3.0 version. The repertoire was sequenced with immunoSEQ multiplex PCR; TCRdb's copy has only in-frame clones and lacks some. The data show about 38,000 clones, over 75% seen once. Sequencing used unsorted PBMCs, obtained 1.5 years after starting antiretroviral therapy. Receptors originate from a man younger than 30 with HIV.

The V call is TRBV7-2, the J call TRBJ1-3; a weak D match, TRBD1 (5 bases). The CDR3 sequence is 15 residues long. Germline CDR1 is SGHTA and CDR2 is FQGNSA. The ends were cut back, 5 bases at V and 2 bases at J, with 13 bases in the middle. The DNA of the CDR3 is TGTGCCAGCAGCCCTCCGGGGGGGGCTGGAAACACCATATATTTT. Protein product: CASSPPGGAGNTIYF.

The chain combines TRBV4-3 with TRBJ2-7; D unresolved. The germline V and J ends were trimmed by 6 bases and 2 bases, with 14 bases remaining between them. Germline-derived CDR1 and CDR2 are LGHNA and YSLEER. The CDR3 length is 14 residues. The CDR3 is CASSPSAGPYEQYF. The CDR3 bases are TGCGCCAGCAGTCCTTCCGCCGGGCCCTACGAGCAGTACTTC.

This clone was counted between two and nine times. The chain is built from TRBV7-2 and TRBJ2-1, with D possibly TRBD1 on 6 matching bases. The CDR3 spans 15 residues. CDR1 SGHTA and CDR2 FQGNSA come from the germline V gene. The germline V and J ends were trimmed by 1 base and 0 bases, with 7 bases remaining between them. The CDR3 loop reads CASSLGDNSYNEQFF. CDR3 in DNA: TGTGCCAGCAGCTTAGGGGACAACTCCTACAATGAGCAGTTCTTC.

The chain has TRBV28 and TRBJ1-5; a possible D gene is TRBD1 (5 bases). V was cut by 5 bases and J by 7 bases, with 18 bases left in between. This CDR3 has 15 residues. In germline, CDR1 is MDHEN, CDR2 SYDVKM. This CDR3 reads CASSRGEGFVQPQHF. CDR3 nucleotide sequence: TGTGCCAGCAGTAGGGGCGAGGGGTTTGTACAGCCCCAGCATTTT.

The CDR3: CASSQIGFGEKLFF. The CDR3 DNA sequence: TGCGCCAGCAGCCAAATCGGATTTGGTGAAAAACTGTTTTTT. The chain is built from TRBV4-1 and TRBJ1-4; D is unresolved. V shed 2 bases and J shed 7 bases, with 11 bases lying between them. Per germline, CDR1 MGHRA and CDR2 YSYEKL. The CDR3 has 14 residues.

The rearrangement links TRBV5-1 to TRBJ2-2, with D maybe TRBD2 (7 bases). Germline-derived CDR1 and CDR2 are SGHRS and YFSETQ. The CDR3 totals 14 residues. Trimming took 1 base from V and 5 from J, leaving 9 bases between them. The CDR3 reads CASSLKGGTGELFF. CDR3 in DNA: TGCGCCAGCAGCTTGAAGGGGGGGACCGGGGAGCTGTTTTTT.

J is TRBJ2-7 and V is TRBV6-1; 14 bases align to TRBD2. CDR1 and CDR2 (germline): MNHNS, SASEGT. The CDR3 runs 12 residues. CDR3 nucleotides: TGTGCTTCGGGACTAGCGGGAGACGAGCAGTACTTC. Translated: CASGLAGDEQYF.

V and J are TRBV6-5 and TRBJ1-5; D might be TRBD1 (6 bases). The CDR3 length is 14 residues. Germline CDR1 reads MNHEY; CDR2 reads SVGAGI. Trimming took off 6 bases at V and 7 bases at J, with 16 bases between the two ends. DNA for the CDR3: TGTGCCAGCAGCAAAGGACAGTTTGGACAGCCCCAGCATTTT. Translated, it gives CASSKGQFGQPQHF.

V usage is TRBV2 and J usage is TRBJ2-7, with no clear D. The V gene lost 9 bases and the J gene lost 5 bases, with 14 bases spanning the gap. Germline lookup yields CDR1 SNHLY and CDR2 FYNNEI. The CDR3 totals 12 residues. CDR3 amino acids: CARSTGSDEQYF. In nucleotides, the CDR3 is TGTGCCAGGTCGACGGGTTCGGACGAGCAGTACTTC.

This clone appeared once. CDR3 amino acids: CASSLDGQGVNEQFF. In DNA, the CDR3 is TGCGCCAGCAGCTTGGACGGACAGGGCGTGAATGAGCAGTTCTTC. The gene calls are TRBV5-1 and TRBJ2-1, with 8 bases lining up with TRBD1. Per the germline V gene, CDR1 is SGHRS and CDR2 is YFSETQ. The CDR3 covers 15 residues. Trimming cost V 0 bases and J 7 bases; bases outside gene matches: 6.

This chain uses TRBV10-3 with TRBJ1-3, with a tentative D call TRBD1 (6 bases). The V and J ends lost 5 bases and 4 bases respectively, with 18 bases between them. Germline V gene lookup returns CDR1 ENHRY and CDR2 SYGVKD. The CDR3 runs 16 residues. The CDR3 sequence is CAISRTPGEEGNTIYF. In DNA form, the CDR3 reads TGTGCCATCAGTCGGACCCCAGGGGAAGAAGGAAACACCATATATTTT.

The chain carries TRBV13 and TRBJ2-7, with a weak D call TRBD2 (6 bases). The CDR3 runs to 13 residues. Trimming left V 4 bases short and J 4 bases short, with 11 bases between. Germline V lookup: CDR1 PRHDT, CDR2 FYEKMQ (reference sequence). CDR3 sequence reads: CASSYRDSYEQYF. CDR3 DNA sequence: TGTGCCAGCAGCTACCGGGACTCTTACGAGCAGTACTTC.

The chain employs TRBV28 and TRBJ2-7; D is possibly TRBD1 (6 bases). The V and J ends lost 5 bases and 3 bases respectively, with 17 bases between them. In germline, CDR1 is MDHEN, CDR2 SYDVKM. The CDR3 contains 15 residues. CDR3 nucleotides: TGTGCCAGCAGTCCCCTGGGGGCCATGCGCTACGAGCAGTACTTC. Its protein product is CASSPLGAMRYEQYF.

This chain joins TRBV29-1 and TRBJ2-1; D is perhaps TRBD2 (5 bases). Looked up from germline, CDR1 is SQVTM and CDR2 is ANQGSEA. The V end was cut by 6 bases, the J end by 4 bases, with 10 bases between. The CDR3 consists of 12 residues. CDR3 in DNA: TGCAGCGTACAGCGGAAATACAATGAGCAGTTCTTC. Translating it yields CSVQRKYNEQFF.

The chain employs TRBV30 and TRBJ2-5; D uncertain. V lost 0 bases and J lost 5, with 19 bases in between. Germline V gene lookup returns CDR1 GTSNPN and CDR2 SVGIG (reference sequence). This CDR3 has 16 residues. The CDR3 DNA sequence: TGTGCCTGGAGTGTCCCCTGGGCCCCCTTGGGGGAGACCCAGTACTTC. Its translation is CAWSVPWAPLGETQYF.

In this sample, this clone turned up a few times. The chain is built from TRBV11-2 and TRBJ2-7; 7 bases line up with TRBD2. Trimming at V came to 3 bases and at J to 2 bases, leaving 7 bases not matched to a gene. The CDR3 has 15 amino acids. CDR1 is SGHAT and CDR2 is FQNNGV in the germline V gene. CDR3 in DNA: TGTGCCAGCAGCTTTATGGCGGGAGATACCTACGAGCAGTACTTC. Translation gives CASSFMAGDTYEQYF.

V is TRBV5-6 and J is TRBJ2-7; unclear D gene. CDR1 is SGHDT and CDR2 is YYEEEE in the germline V gene. V dropped 0 bases and J dropped 7 bases, with 11 bases sitting between them. This CDR3 spans 13 amino acids. In nucleotides, the CDR3 is TGTGCCAGCAGCTTGGGGACGGCCAAAGAGCAGTACTTC. Its translation is CASSLGTAKEQYF. The full variable domain, rest sourced from reference TRBV5-6 and TRBJ2-7, is DAGVTQSPTHLIKTRGQQVTLRCSPKSGHDTVSWYQQALGQGPQFIFQYYEEEERQRGNFPDRFSGHQFPNYSSELNVNALLLGDSALYLCASSLGTAKEQYFGPGTRLTVT.

The chain couples TRBV27 to TRBJ2-7; D possibly corresponds to TRBD2 (7 bases). Looked up from germline, CDR1 is MNHEY and CDR2 is SMNVEV (reference sequence). The germline V and J ends were trimmed by 6 bases and 1 base, with 13 bases remaining between them. This CDR3 is built from 14 residues. The CDR3, as DNA: TGTGCCAGCAGGCGTGCGGGGGCTTCCTACGAGCAGTACTTC. It codes for CASRRAGASYEQYF.

The chain combines TRBV30 with TRBJ1-5; no reliable D call. With 2 bases removed from V and 6 bases from J, the gap between germline ends came to 8 bases. The germline CDR1 and CDR2 sequences are GTSNPN and SVGIG (reference sequence). This CDR3 is built from 12 residues. As DNA, the CDR3 is TGTGCCTGGAGTCGGGGAGTTCAGCCCCAGCATTTT. Translation: CAWSRGVQPQHF.

The rearrangement joins TRBV10-3 to TRBJ2-2; D might be TRBD1 or TRBD2, each matching 6 bases. CDR3 length: 11 amino acids. Germline CDR1 and CDR2: ENHRY and SYGVKD. Trimming pared 11 bases from V and 7 bases from J, leaving 11 bases between. For the CDR3, the DNA is TGTGCCCACGGAGGGGGCGGGGAGCTGTTTTTT. Its protein is CAHGGGGELFF.

CDR3 coding DNA: TGTGCCAGCAGTCCGCAGGAGGGACTAGCGGGGGCCAATGAGCAGTTCTTC. The encoded protein is CASSPQEGLAGANEQFF. The V and J genes are TRBV28 and TRBJ2-1, with TRBD2 matching 14 bases. The CDR3 extends over 17 amino acids. The germline gives CDR1 MDHEN, CDR2 SYDVKM. The J segment lost 6 bases and the V segment lost 5 bases, leaving 9 bases of the junction unmatched. The full variable domain, completed using reference TRBV28 and TRBJ2-1, is DVKVTQSSRYLVKRTGEKVFLECVQDMDHENMFWYRQDPGLGLRLIYFSYDVKMKEKGDIPEGYSVSREKKERFSLILESASTNQTSMYLCASSPQEGLAGANEQFFGPGTRLTVL.

V gene TRBV13 combines with J gene TRBJ2-3, with 13 bases fitting TRBD2. The CDR3 length is 20 residues. Unmatched junction bases numbered 14, after V lost 5 bases and J lost 0 bases. The germline gives CDR1 PRHDT, CDR2 FYEKMQ (reference sequence). CDR3 nucleotide sequence: TGTGCCAGCAGCCTATATACCAGGACTAGCGGGAGAGCTAGCACAGATACGCAGTATTTT. Encoded protein: CASSLYTRTSGRASTDTQYF.

The J gene is TRBJ2-7, the V gene TRBV6-6; the D call may be TRBD1 or TRBD2 (6 bases each). V lost 6 bases and J 6 bases, leaving 12 bases between the germline ends. The germline V gene has CDR1 MNHNY and CDR2 SVGAGI (reference sequence). CDR3 length: 12 amino acids. In DNA form, the CDR3 reads TGTGCCAGCAGAGGGGGGCAGGCCGAGCAGTACTTC. Translation gives CASRGGQAEQYF.

This chain joins TRBV5-1 and TRBJ2-3; no firm D call. In germline, CDR1 is SGHRS, CDR2 YFSETQ. The germline V and J ends were trimmed by 2 bases and 4 bases, with 5 bases remaining between them. This CDR3 is 12 amino acids long. The CDR3 spells CASSFKADTQYF. CDR3 in DNA: TGCGCCAGCAGCTTCAAGGCAGATACGCAGTATTTT.

The chain carries TRBV6-5 and TRBJ1-2; D call uncertain. The germline V gene has CDR1 MNHEY and CDR2 SVGAGI. This CDR3 is built from 15 residues. V lost 0 bases, J lost 5 bases, and 13 bases lay in between. Here the CDR3 reads CASSYSIDPAYGYTF. As DNA, the CDR3 is TGTGCCAGCAGTTACTCGATAGATCCAGCATATGGCTACACCTTC.

The CDR3 DNA sequence: TGTGCCAGCAGTGAAGGAGGAGCAAACTACGAGCAGTACTTC. Its translation: CASSEGGANYEQYF. V usage is TRBV6-1 and J usage is TRBJ2-7; D unclear. CDR1 and CDR2 from the germline V gene are MNHNS and SASEGT. V lost 1 base and J 3 bases, leaving 10 bases between the germline ends. The CDR3 covers 14 residues.

J is TRBJ2-1 and V is TRBV2; TRBD2 matches 9 bases. Germline V lookup: CDR1 SNHLY, CDR2 FYNNEI. The CDR3 extends over 15 amino acids. V lost 10 bases, J lost 4 bases, and 11 bases stayed unmatched. CDR3 coding DNA: TGTGCCACTTCGGAGAGGAGCGGGGGGTACAATGAGCAGTTCTTC. Residues: CATSERSGGYNEQFF.

The rearrangement uses TRBV18 and TRBJ2-1; the D is unclear. The CDR3 is made up of 15 amino acids. Deletions cut 1 base from V and 0 bases from J, with 7 bases between. Germline CDR1 and CDR2: KGHSH and LQKENI. The CDR3 DNA reads as TGTGCCAGCTCACCACAGAGTAACTCCTACAATGAGCAGTTCTTC. Translation: CASSPQSNSYNEQFF.

The CDR3 here is CASSPRGAAYEQYF. The CDR3 DNA is TGTGCCAGCAGCCCCCGGGGAGCGGCCTACGAGCAGTACTTC. The rearrangement joins TRBV5-5 to TRBJ2-7, with D possibly TRBD2 on 5 matching bases. CDR3 size: 14 residues. Germline V CDR1 and CDR2: SGHKS, YYEKEE (reference sequence). V lost 4 bases, J lost 2 bases, and 13 bases lay in between.

The chain couples TRBV6-5 to TRBJ2-7; D gene ambiguous. V lost 3 bases, J lost 2 bases, and 11 bases lay in between. The CDR3 loop spans 14 amino acids. Per germline, CDR1 MNHEY and CDR2 SVGAGI. CDR3 sequence (DNA): TGTGCCAGCAGTTATGGTCAGGCTACCTACGAGCAGTACTTC. Residues: CASSYGQATYEQYF.